Below, 27 T cell receptor beta chains from the same sample are listed, as sequenced in a study of blood T cell repertoires in COVID-19. Profiling relied on immunoSEQ multiplex PCR, and the TCRdb table lists in-frame clones only, not all of them. The sample lists about 120,000 clones, around 90% occurring once. The material sequenced was peripheral blood. The origin of the receptors is a woman aged 50 to 60 with active or convalescent COVID-19.

This clone was counted a single time. The chain links TRBV4-3 to TRBJ1-6, with 8 bases identical to TRBD1. Trimming removed 1 base from V and 8 bases from J; junction bases left unmatched: 7. CDR3 length: 16 amino acids. CDR1 is LGHNA and CDR2 is YSLEER in the germline V gene. The DNA of the CDR3 is TGCGCCAGCAGCCAAGCAAGGACAGGGATTGATTCACCCCTCCACTTT. Translated, it gives CASSQARTGIDSPLHF.

V and J are TRBV2 and TRBJ1-5, with 9 positions matching TRBD1. Germline CDR1 is SNHLY and CDR2 is FYNNEI. The CDR3 runs to 15 residues. The junction had 7 bases not matched to a gene; V was cut back by 6 bases and J by 4 bases. The CDR3 DNA reads TGTGCCAGCAGAGACCGGACAGGGGAAAATCAGCCCCAGCATTTT. This translates into CASRDRTGENQPQHF. The entire variable domain, with the rest obtained from reference TRBV2 and TRBJ1-5, is as follows: EPEVTQTPSHQVTQMGQEVILRCVPISNHLYFYWYRQILGQKVEFLVSFYNNEISEKSEIFDDQFSVERPDGSNFTLKIRSTKLEDSAMYFCASRDRTGENQPQHFGDGTRLSIL.

The gene calls are TRBV19 and TRBJ1-2; 8 nucleotides agree with TRBD1. V trimming: 6 bases; J trimming: 3 bases; junction bases outside the gene matches: 6. The CDR3 has 14 amino acids. CDR1 and CDR2 (germline): LNHDA, SQIVND (reference sequence). The CDR3 coding sequence is TGTGCCAGTAGAGAGGACAGGGCCCACTATGGCTACACCTTC. Translating gives CASREDRAHYGYTF. Together with reference TRBV19 and TRBJ1-2, the CDR3 gives the full variable domain: DGGITQSPKYLFRKEGQNVTLSCEQNLNHDAMYWYRQDPGQGLRLIYYSQIVNDFQKGDIAEGYSVSREKKESFPLTVTSAQKNPTAFYLCASREDRAHYGYTFGSGTRLTVV.

This chain uses TRBV19 with TRBJ1-5, with a weak D call TRBD1 (6 bases). Deletions cut 5 bases from V and 5 bases from J, with 10 bases between. This CDR3 spans 13 amino acids. Germline V CDR1 and CDR2: LNHDA, SQIVND (reference sequence). CDR3 sequence (DNA): TGTGCCAGTAGTTACAGGGTTGATCAGCCCCAGCATTTT. Amino acid sequence: CASSYRVDQPQHF. Variable domain in full (rest from reference TRBV19 and TRBJ1-5): DGGITQSPKYLFRKEGQNVTLSCEQNLNHDAMYWYRQDPGQGLRLIYYSQIVNDFQKGDIAEGYSVSREKKESFPLTVTSAQKNPTAFYLCASSYRVDQPQHFGDGTRLSIL.

CDR3 nucleotide sequence: TGTGCCAGCAGCCAAGATATTGGAAACACCATATATTTT. This codes for CASSQDIGNTIYF. The V and J genes are TRBV3-1 (or the pseudogene TRBV3-2) and TRBJ1-3; D gene uncertain. Deletions cut 0 bases from V and 3 bases from J, with 3 bases between. This CDR3 has 13 amino acids. Germline assignment: CDR1 LGHDT and CDR2 YNNKEL (reference sequence).

This chain joins TRBV10-3 and TRBJ2-1, with 9 positions matching TRBD2. This CDR3 is 16 amino acids long. Germline lookup yields CDR1 ENHRY and CDR2 SYGVKD. V gave up 4 bases and J gave up 6 bases; unmatched junction bases: 10. The CDR3 DNA is TGTGCCATCAGTGGGGGACAGAGACTAGCGGCCAATGAGCAGTTCTTC. It codes for CAISGGQRLAANEQFF.

The genes are TRBV4-3 and TRBJ1-2; weak D call: TRBD1 (5 bases). The CDR3 covers 16 residues. Germline values: CDR1 LGHNA, CDR2 YSLEER. Trimming stripped 0 bases from V and 2 bases from J, with 13 bases between. The CDR3 sequence is CASSQDTGRVNYGYTF. CDR3 coding DNA: TGCGCCAGCAGCCAAGATACAGGAAGGGTCAACTATGGCTACACCTTC.

This rearrangement joins TRBV18 to TRBJ2-7; D is possibly TRBD2 (6 bases). Trimming took 3 bases from V and 4 from J, leaving 22 bases between them. Per the germline V gene, CDR1 is KGHSH and CDR2 is LQKENI. The CDR3 has 17 residues. The CDR3 sequence is CASSPIGPGLLDYEQYF. The CDR3 DNA sequence: TGTGCCAGCTCACCTATAGGGCCGGGACTGCTTGATTACGAGCAGTACTTC.

This chain joins TRBV2 and TRBJ1-5, with D possibly TRBD1 on 5 matching bases. CDR1 and CDR2 from the germline V gene are SNHLY and FYNNEI. The length of the CDR3 is 14 residues. Trimming removed 6 bases at V and 7 bases at J, with 16 bases between. CDR3 amino acids: CASSSVQGGQPQHF. In DNA form, the CDR3 reads TGTGCCAGCAGCTCGGTCCAGGGAGGACAGCCCCAGCATTTT.

The V and J genes are TRBV5-6 and TRBJ2-1; TRBD1 is a possible D gene (5 bases). The CDR3 totals 14 residues. CDR1 is SGHDT and CDR2 is YYEEEE in the germline V gene. Trimming took 2 bases from V and 4 from J, leaving 10 bases between them. The DNA of the CDR3 is TGTGCCAGCAGCTTCCAGGGTACGTACAATGAGCAGTTCTTC. Translated, it gives CASSFQGTYNEQFF.

V gene TRBV5-4 combines with J gene TRBJ2-1; tentative D call: TRBD2 (6 bases). The CDR3 loop spans 16 amino acids. V was clipped by 1 base and J by 0 bases, with 11 bases between them. Looked up from germline, CDR1 is SGHNT and CDR2 is YYREEE (reference sequence). The CDR3 loop is CASSLMAGISYNEQFF. Written as DNA, the CDR3 is TGTGCCAGCAGCTTGATGGCGGGGATCTCCTACAATGAGCAGTTCTTC.

A single count supports this clone. The chain joins TRBV2 to TRBJ2-1, with D maybe TRBD2 (6 bases). This CDR3 has 13 amino acids. The germline V gene encodes CDR1 SNHLY and CDR2 FYNNEI. V was shortened by 3 bases and J by 6 bases, with 9 bases between the two germline ends. CDR3 DNA: TGTGCCAGCAGTGAGACTAGGGGCAATGAGCAGTTCTTC. Protein sequence: CASSETRGNEQFF.

This chain connects TRBV9 to TRBJ2-3, with 14 bases identical to TRBD2. Germline assignment: CDR1 SGDLS and CDR2 YYNGEE. V dropped 4 bases and J dropped 5; count of bases not matched to a gene: 21. This CDR3 contains 21 residues. CDR3 bases: TGTGCCAGCAGCCCTCATTACAGGGCCGGGACTAGCGGGAGTGAGATAGATACGCAGTATTTT. This sequence encodes CASSPHYRAGTSGSEIDTQYF.

This chain uses TRBV28 with TRBJ2-7, with D possibly matching TRBD2 (6 bases). V lost 4 bases and J 7 bases, leaving 20 bases between the germline ends. CDR3 length: 15 residues. Germline CDR1 is MDHEN and CDR2 is SYDVKM. CDR3 in amino acids: CASSSAAGGNSEQYF. The CDR3 DNA sequence: TGTGCCAGCAGTTCCGCGGCGGGCGGGAACTCGGAGCAGTACTTC. The variable domain in full, completed from reference TRBV28 and TRBJ2-7, reads DVKVTQSSRYLVKRTGEKVFLECVQDMDHENMFWYRQDPGLGLRLIYFSYDVKMKEKGDIPEGYSVSREKKERFSLILESASTNQTSMYLCASSSAAGGNSEQYFGPGTRLTVT.

V usage is TRBV19 and J usage is TRBJ1-6, with no clear D. This CDR3 region has 17 residues. Germline lookup yields CDR1 LNHDA and CDR2 SQIVND (reference sequence). V shed 8 bases and J shed 4 bases, with 21 bases lying between them. The CDR3 DNA reads as TGTGCCAGTCACGAAACGGGGTCTACTTTTTATAATTCACCCCTCCACTTT. Translated, it gives CASHETGSTFYNSPLHF.

CDR3 amino acids: CASSAARSDEQFF. DNA for the CDR3: TGTGCCAGCAGCGCCGCACGGAGCGATGAGCAGTTCTTC. The V call is TRBV7-3, the J call TRBJ2-1; D is ambiguous. The CDR3 sequence is 13 residues long. Germline CDR1 SGHTA, CDR2 FQGTGA. Trimming removed 5 bases from V and 8 bases from J, with 13 bases in between.

This chain connects TRBV19 to TRBJ2-7; 7 nucleotides align to TRBD2. V dropped 5 bases and J dropped 7; count of bases not matched to a gene: 8. CDR1 is LNHDA and CDR2 is SQIVND in the germline V gene (reference sequence). The CDR3 is 13 residues long. CDR3 protein: CASSVGRAGEQYF. CDR3 DNA sequence: TGTGCCAGTAGTGTGGGGAGGGCCGGGGAGCAGTACTTC.

The gene calls are TRBV6-5 and TRBJ1-6; D not resolved. Trimming pared 8 bases from V and 10 bases from J, leaving 12 bases between. The CDR3 length is 12 residues. The germline V gene encodes CDR1 MNHEY and CDR2 SVGAGI. The CDR3 nucleotides read TGTGCCAGCGCCAGGTTTAACTCACCCCTCCACTTT. Encoded protein: CASARFNSPLHF.

The gene calls are TRBV12-3 or TRBV12-4 and TRBJ1-5; TRBD1 aligns across 7 bases. Trimming took 7 bases from V and 5 from J; bases not matched to a gene: 5. The length of the CDR3 is 13 residues. DNA for the CDR3: TGTGCCAGCACCCTACAGGGGTATCAGCCCCAGCATTTT. Amino acids: CASTLQGYQPQHF.

The sample holds one count of this clone. The chain carries TRBV27 and TRBJ2-5; 10 bases align to TRBD2. J was trimmed by 5 bases and V by 5 bases; bases with no gene match: 8. The CDR3 runs to 15 residues. Germline V lookup: CDR1 MNHEY, CDR2 SMNVEV (reference sequence). CDR3 protein: CASSTSSGSGETQYF. The DNA for the CDR3 is TGTGCCAGCAGTACGTCTAGCGGGAGTGGGGAGACCCAGTACTTC.

V and J are TRBV9 and TRBJ2-1, with TRBD2 matching over 8 bases. Germline V gives CDR1 SGDLS, CDR2 YYNGEE. The CDR3 is made up of 16 amino acids. J lost 9 bases, V lost 4 bases, and 15 bases had no gene match. CDR3 sequence (DNA): TGTGCCAGCAGCACTCGAACGGGACTAGGCGGTAGTGAGCAGTTCTTC. Translation: CASSTRTGLGGSEQFF.

This clone occurred a few times. The CDR3 spells CASSWAFGYTF. The DNA for the CDR3 is TGTGCCAGCAGTTGGGCGTTTGGCTACACCTTC. The chain carries TRBV28 and TRBJ1-2; no reliable D call. Trimming stripped 4 bases from V and 7 bases from J, with 7 bases between. This CDR3 has 11 amino acids. The germline V gene has CDR1 MDHEN and CDR2 SYDVKM.

This clone has more than one count but fewer than ten. The chain couples TRBV30 to TRBJ1-2, with a tentative D call TRBD1 (6 bases). CDR3 length: 13 amino acids. V lost 5 bases and J lost 5, with 15 bases in between. Looked up from germline, CDR1 is GTSNPN and CDR2 is SVGIG (reference sequence). The CDR3 DNA reads as TGTGCCTGGTCTGGGGGCACCCTATATGGCTACACCTTC. Encoded protein: CAWSGGTLYGYTF. Looking up the rest from reference TRBV30 and TRBJ1-2 gives the full variable domain: SQTIHQWPATLVQPVGSPLSLECTVEGTSNPNLYWYRQAAGRGLQLLFYSVGIGQISSEVPQNLSASRPQDRQFILSSKKLLLSDSGFYLCAWSGGTLYGYTFGSGTRLTVV.

This clone was detected a few times. The rearrangement links TRBV2 to TRBJ2-7, with D hard to call. This CDR3 has 11 residues. Trimming cost V 8 bases and J 2 bases, with 7 bases left between them. Germline values: CDR1 SNHLY, CDR2 FYNNEI. CDR3 nucleotides: TGTGCCAGCCGACAAACCTACGAGCAGTACTTC. Translation gives CASRQTYEQYF.

The chain has TRBV19 and TRBJ1-1; TRBD1 is a possible D gene (5 bases). In germline, CDR1 is LNHDA, CDR2 SQIVND (reference sequence). The CDR3 sequence is 14 residues long. V lost 1 base and J lost 7, with 13 bases in between. CDR3 amino acids: CASSIVGGPFEAFF. The CDR3 bases are TGTGCCAGTAGTATAGTGGGGGGACCGTTTGAAGCTTTCTTT.

This chain joins TRBV7-2 and TRBJ1-2, with 7 bases lining up with TRBD1. The CDR3 has 13 residues. V lost 3 bases to trimming and J lost 6 bases; unmatched junction nucleotides: 4. Per the germline V gene, CDR1 is SGHTA and CDR2 is FQGNSA. The CDR3 DNA reads as TGTGCCAGCAGCTTTTCAGGGGGTGATGGCTACACCTTC. Its translation: CASSFSGGDGYTF.

The V gene is TRBV6-4, the J gene TRBJ1-2; D uncertain. The germline V gene has CDR1 MRHNA and CDR2 SNTAGT. This CDR3 is built from 13 residues. Trimming removed 0 bases at V and 4 bases at J, with 6 bases between. In nucleotides, the CDR3 is TGTGCCAGCAGTGACTCTCTCGGCTATGGCTACACCTTC. This translates into CASSDSLGYGYTF.